This T cell receptor beta chain derives from a study of CD8 T cells in ankylosing spondylitis. The germline V gene has CDR1 SGHTA and CDR2 FQGNSA. Trimming stripped 1 base from V and 4 bases from J, with 14 bases between. The CDR3 runs 15 residues. Each CDR3 protein is one row after TCRdb ran MiXCR on the 5' RACE reads. The sample has 300,000 to 350,000 distinct CDR3 sequences, roughly 11% seen once. This clonotype was observed at least ten times. The source material was blood, either unsorted or a sorted T cell fraction (not recorded which). The clonotype comes from a female donor with ankylosing spondylitis or in good health (not recorded which). The V and J genes are TRBV7-2 and TRBJ2-7; the D is unclear. This CDR3 is CASSLEPRSSYEQYF. DNA for the CDR3: TGTGCCAGCAGCTTAGAACCCAGGTCGTCATACGAGCAGTACTTC.